This T cell receptor beta chain was captured by sequencing in a study of blood T cells in healthy people across ages. The study's findings and limits: Versus aged donors, long-lived donors had higher diversity and more naive CD4+ cells.

Germline values: CDR1 SGDLS, CDR2 YYNGEE. The V gene lost 4 bases and the J gene lost 0 bases, with 17 bases spanning the gap. The length of the CDR3 is 16 residues. The use of a sample-barcoded 5' primer and a J-beta primer mix characterized a second PCR of roughly 7 to 12 cycles. TCRdb itself ran the 5' RACE reads through MiXCR, one entry per CDR3 protein. The sample has about 760,000 distinct CDR3 sequences, more than 50% seen once. Each of the donors had 9 to 10 milliliters of peripheral blood drawn into EDTA-treated Vacutainer tubes. This clonotype was counted between two and nine times. Antigen: not known.

Sequenced material: blood. This TCR was sampled from a man between 40 and 49 years old in good health. The chain combines TRBV9 with TRBJ2-7, with D possibly TRBD1 on 5 matching bases. CDR3 in DNA: TGTGCCAGCAGCCCCCTCGACAGAACCAGCTCCTACGAGCAGTACTTC. It is translated as CASSPLDRTSSYEQYF.